This T cell receptor beta chain derives from a study of control samples from healthy donors and cancer patients. The assay was immunoSEQ multiplex PCR, and TCRdb's table has in-frame clones only and misses some. Of 100,000 to 150,000 clones in the sample, about 90% are singletons; the top ten hold approximately 2.2%. V lost 5 bases and J 10 bases, leaving 18 bases between the germline ends. The CDR3 is 15 residues long. CDR1 and CDR2 from the germline V gene are MNHEY and SVGAGI. Sequenced: blood. V and J are TRBV6-5 and TRBJ1-6; D gene unclear. The source of this sequence is a woman aged 50 to 60 in good health. CDR3 sequence reads: CASSPRTVANSPLHF. The CDR3 coding sequence is TGTGCCAGCAGTCCAAGGACGGTGGCCAACTCACCCCTCCACTTT.